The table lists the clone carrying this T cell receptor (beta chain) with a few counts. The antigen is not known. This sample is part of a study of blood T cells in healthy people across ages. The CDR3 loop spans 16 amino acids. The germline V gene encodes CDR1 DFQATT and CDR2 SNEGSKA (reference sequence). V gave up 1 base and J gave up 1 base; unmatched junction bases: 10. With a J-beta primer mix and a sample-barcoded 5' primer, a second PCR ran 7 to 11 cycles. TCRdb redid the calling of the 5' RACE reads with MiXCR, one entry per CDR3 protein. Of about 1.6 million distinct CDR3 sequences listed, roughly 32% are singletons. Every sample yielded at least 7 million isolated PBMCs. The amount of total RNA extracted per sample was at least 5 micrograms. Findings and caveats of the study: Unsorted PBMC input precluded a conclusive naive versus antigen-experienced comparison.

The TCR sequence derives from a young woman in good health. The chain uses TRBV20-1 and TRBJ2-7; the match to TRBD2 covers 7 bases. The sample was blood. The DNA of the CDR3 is TGCAGTGCTAGAGGGGGTCTAGCGGTGGCATCCTACGAGCAGTACTTC. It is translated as CSARGGLAVASYEQYF.